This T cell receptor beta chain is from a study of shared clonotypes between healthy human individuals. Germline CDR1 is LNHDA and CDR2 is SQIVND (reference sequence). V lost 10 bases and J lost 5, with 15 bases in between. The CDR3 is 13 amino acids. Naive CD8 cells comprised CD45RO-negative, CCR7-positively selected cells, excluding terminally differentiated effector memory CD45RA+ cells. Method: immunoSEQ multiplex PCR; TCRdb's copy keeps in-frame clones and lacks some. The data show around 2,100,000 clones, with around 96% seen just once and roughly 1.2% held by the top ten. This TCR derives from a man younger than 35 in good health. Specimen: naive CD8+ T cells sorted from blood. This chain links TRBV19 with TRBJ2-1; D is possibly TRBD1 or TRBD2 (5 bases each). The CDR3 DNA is TGTGCCACCGCCGAGGGGTGGGACAATGAGCAGTTCTTC. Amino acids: CATAEGWDNEQFF.